These 4 T cell receptor beta chains were sequenced from one sample in a study of identical twins. TCRdb reprocessed the 5' RACE reads with MiXCR, giving one entry per CDR3 protein. The data contain roughly 690,000 distinct CDR3 sequences, around 5.7% of them singletons. Material for sequencing was naive T cells sorted from blood. All receptors derive from a man aged 18 to 29 in good health.

This clonotype came up a few times. The chain uses TRBV3-1 and TRBJ2-1, with D possibly TRBD1 on 6 matching bases. Trimming took off 3 bases at V and 7 bases at J, with 16 bases between the two ends. Germline V CDR1 and CDR2: LGHDT, YNNKEL (reference sequence). The CDR3 has 15 residues. This CDR3 reads CASSQAREQGNEQFF. The CDR3 bases are TGTGCCAGCAGCCAGGCGAGGGAGCAGGGGAATGAGCAGTTCTTC.

The rearrangement links TRBV5-1 to TRBJ2-6; the match to TRBD1 covers 7 bases. J was trimmed by 2 bases and V by 1 base; bases with no gene match: 9. This CDR3 comprises 18 residues. CDR1 is SGHRS and CDR2 is YFSETQ in the germline V gene. The CDR3 nucleotides read TGCGCCAGCAGCTTGATAGTCAGGGGGATAGCTGGGGCCAACGTCCTGACTTTC. Encoded protein: CASSLIVRGIAGANVLTF. The full variable domain, in which reference TRBV5-1 and TRBJ2-6 provide the parts outside the CDR3, is KAGVTQTPRYLIKTRGQQVTLSCSPISGHRSVSWYQQTPGQGLQFLFEYFSETQRNKGNFPGRFSGRQFSNSRSEMNVSTLELGDSALYLCASSLIVRGIAGANVLTFGAGSRLTVL.

This clonotype was found many times. The V and J genes are TRBV29-1 and TRBJ1-1; 7 bases fit TRBD1. The V segment lost 8 bases and the J segment 6 bases; nucleotides outside the gene matches: 9. This CDR3 spans 12 amino acids. Germline loops: CDR1 SQVTM, CDR2 ANQGSEA. The CDR3 DNA is TGCAGCACCTGGGGACAGAGAGCTGAAGCTTTCTTT. It codes for CSTWGQRAEAFF.

This clonotype was seen a handful of times. This chain joins TRBV5-1 and TRBJ2-5; D ambiguous. V dropped 4 bases and J dropped 5 bases, with 12 bases sitting between them. The germline gives CDR1 SGHRS, CDR2 YFSETQ. This CDR3 spans 13 amino acids. The CDR3 DNA reads as TGCGCCAGCAGCCCGGATATCATTGAGACCCAGTACTTC. Encoded protein: CASSPDIIETQYF.